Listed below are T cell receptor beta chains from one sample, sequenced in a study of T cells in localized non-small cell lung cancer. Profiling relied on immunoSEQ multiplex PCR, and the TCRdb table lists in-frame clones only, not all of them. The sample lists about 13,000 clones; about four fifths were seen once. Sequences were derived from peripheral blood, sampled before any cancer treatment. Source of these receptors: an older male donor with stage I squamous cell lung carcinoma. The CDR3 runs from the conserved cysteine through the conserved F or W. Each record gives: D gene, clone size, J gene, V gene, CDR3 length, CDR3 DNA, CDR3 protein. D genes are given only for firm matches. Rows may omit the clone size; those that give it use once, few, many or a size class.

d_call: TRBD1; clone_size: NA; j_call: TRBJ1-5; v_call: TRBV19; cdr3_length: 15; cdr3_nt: TGTGCCAGTAATCCAGGGGGCTTGGGCAATCAGCCCCAGCATTTT; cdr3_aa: CASNPGGLGNQPQHF
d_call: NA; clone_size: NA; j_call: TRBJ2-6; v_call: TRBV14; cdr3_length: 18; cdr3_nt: TGTGCCAGCAGCCAAGATAACAGCCGAACCTCTGGGGCCAACGTCCTGACTTTC; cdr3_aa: CASSQDNSRTSGANVLTF
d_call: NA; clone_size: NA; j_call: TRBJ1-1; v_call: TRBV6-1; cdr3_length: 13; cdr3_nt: TGTGCCAGCAGTGAAGTACGCAACACTGAAGCTTTCTTT; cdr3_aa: CASSEVRNTEAFF
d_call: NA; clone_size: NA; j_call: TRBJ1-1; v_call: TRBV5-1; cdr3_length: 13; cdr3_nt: TGCGCCAGCAGCTACTATGGGGACACTGAAGCTTTCTTT; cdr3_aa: CASSYYGDTEAFF
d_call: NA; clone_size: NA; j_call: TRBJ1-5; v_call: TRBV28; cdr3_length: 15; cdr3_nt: TGTGCCAGCAGTTTTACAGAGGGCGGCAATCAGCCCCAGCATTTT; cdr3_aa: CASSFTEGGNQPQHF
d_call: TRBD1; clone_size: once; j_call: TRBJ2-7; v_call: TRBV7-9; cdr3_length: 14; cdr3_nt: TGTGCCAGCAGCCCGGGACAGGGCGCCTACGAGCAGTACTTC; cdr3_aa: CASSPGQGAYEQYF
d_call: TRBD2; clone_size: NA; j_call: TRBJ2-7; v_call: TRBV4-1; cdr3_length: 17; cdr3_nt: TGCGCCAGCAGCCAAGATCGGACTAGCGGGACGTCCTACGAGCAGTACTTC; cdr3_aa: CASSQDRTSGTSYEQYF
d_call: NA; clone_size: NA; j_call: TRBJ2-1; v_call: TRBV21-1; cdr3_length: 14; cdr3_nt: TGTGCCAGCAGCGTCCCAGAGGAGTACAATGAGCAGTTCTTC; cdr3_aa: CASSVPEEYNEQFF
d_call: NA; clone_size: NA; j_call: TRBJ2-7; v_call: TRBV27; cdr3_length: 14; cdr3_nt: TGTGCCAGCAGTTTCCGGCCCGGTGAGAACGAGCAGTACTTC; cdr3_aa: CASSFRPGENEQYF
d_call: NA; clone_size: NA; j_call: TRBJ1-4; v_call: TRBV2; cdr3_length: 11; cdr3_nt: TGTGCCAGCAGTCGGGACGAAAAACTGTTTTTT; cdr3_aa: CASSRDEKLFF